This T cell receptor (beta chain) derives from a study of blood T cell repertoires in COVID-19. The overall study: Sites across the United States, Italy and Spain contributed samples from acute and convalescent COVID-19. The analysed material was cDNA or gDNA that came from T cells, B-cell-depleted T cells, or PBMCs.

Authors' processing steps: Amplification from reference gene primers served as the basis for estimated nucleated cell counts. Profiled with immunoSEQ multiplex PCR; TCRdb holds only in-frame clones, not every one. Clonal size and the V and J genes are those of that table, whereas D and trimming came from the DNA. The table lists about 69,000 clones, roughly three quarters of them singletons. The CDR3 runs to 16 residues. Trimming removed 6 bases from V and 1 base from J, with 16 bases in between. Germline V CDR1 and CDR2: KGHSH, LQKENI. Material: peripheral blood. This chain uses TRBV18 with TRBJ1-5; tentative D call: TRBD1 (6 bases). This clonotype was sampled from a human donor in a cohort sampled during active COVID-19. The CDR3 sequence is CASSLGTMRSNQPQHF. For the CDR3, the DNA is TGTGCCAGCTCGCTCGGGACAATGAGGAGCAATCAGCCCCAGCATTTT.